A single sample gave rise to the 8 T cell receptor beta chains below, sequenced in a study of T cells in Graves' hyperthyroidism and ophthalmopathy. Using RNA transcripts as the source, TCR beta CDR3 regions were amplified. During a first-round RT-PCR of the TCR CDR3, the HTBI primer set was used. TCRdb called the multiplex PCR reads again in MiXCR, with one record for every CDR3 protein. The repertoire holds 350,000 to 400,000 distinct CDR3 sequences, with over 11% as singletons. Sequenced material: blood. These receptors originate from a woman in her fifties or sixties with Graves' hyperthyroidism.

This clonotype was recorded at least ten times. This chain uses TRBV14 with TRBJ1-1; D unclear. Germline CDR1 reads SGHDN; CDR2 reads FVKESK. V shed 0 bases and J shed 7 bases, with 9 bases lying between them. The CDR3 runs to 13 residues. The CDR3 reads CASSQDRQGEAFF. CDR3 sequence (DNA): TGTGCCAGCAGCCAAGATAGGCAAGGTGAAGCTTTCTTT.

This clonotype was observed many times. The gene calls are TRBV24-1 and TRBJ2-1; 10 bases match TRBD2. This CDR3 contains 16 residues. V lost 3 bases to trimming and J lost 4 bases; unmatched junction nucleotides: 5. Germline V gene data show CDR1 as KGHDR and CDR2 as SFDVKD. The chain's CDR3 is CATSDNSGRQYNEQFF. The CDR3 nucleotides are TGTGCCACCAGTGATAATAGCGGGAGGCAGTACAATGAGCAGTTCTTC.

This clonotype was observed a handful of times. The chain joins TRBV27 to TRBJ2-6; no clear D gene. CDR3 length equals 18 residues. Germline V gene data show CDR1 as MNHEY and CDR2 as SMNVEV (reference sequence). The V and J ends lost 3 bases and 4 bases respectively, with 19 bases between them. Here the CDR3 reads CASSFLTHWAPGANVLTF. The CDR3 bases are TGTGCCAGCAGTTTTTTAACCCATTGGGCTCCCGGGGCCAACGTCCTGACTTTC.

This clonotype was seen repeatedly, ten times or more. V usage is TRBV20-1 and J usage is TRBJ1-1; 9 nucleotides match TRBD1. This CDR3 has 17 amino acids. Germline V gene sequence: CDR1 DFQATT, CDR2 SNEGSKA (reference sequence). The V and J ends lost 3 bases and 3 bases, in that order; junction bases with no gene match: 14. As DNA, the CDR3 is TGCAGTGCTAGTGACTGGACAGGGGTGAGCTTCGACACTGAAGCTTTCTTT. Encoded protein: CSASDWTGVSFDTEAFF.

This clonotype showed up many times. This chain joins TRBV27 and TRBJ2-6; 14 bases are a match to TRBD2. The CDR3 has 20 amino acids. Germline CDR1 reads MNHEY; CDR2 reads SMNVEV (reference sequence). V dropped 9 bases and J dropped 1; count of bases not matched to a gene: 14. CDR3 sequence: CARKPGLAGDTASGANVLTF. CDR3 nucleotide sequence: TGTGCCAGAAAACCGGGACTAGCGGGAGATACGGCATCTGGGGCCAACGTCCTGACTTTC.

This clonotype was counted at least ten times. The chain recombines TRBV18 with TRBJ2-3; 14 nucleotides line up with TRBD2. Germline lookup yields CDR1 KGHSH and CDR2 LQKENI. J lost 8 bases, V lost 3 bases, and 10 bases had no gene match. The length of the CDR3 is 17 residues. The CDR3 reads CASSPRGSGLAGATQYF. CDR3 sequence (DNA): TGTGCCAGCTCACCTAGAGGGTCGGGACTAGCGGGAGCTACGCAGTATTTT.

This clonotype has just a few counts. The chain links TRBV7-8 to TRBJ1-4; TRBD1 matches at 10 bases. J gave up 8 bases and V 4 bases, and 13 bases lay outside the gene matches. CDR3 length: 17 amino acids. CDR1 is SGHVS, CDR2 FQNEAQ, per germline. In DNA, the CDR3 is TGTGCCAGCAGCTCGTACCGGGACAGGGGACGAGGGGAAAAACTGTTTTTT. It codes for CASSSYRDRGRGEKLFF.

This sequence joins TRBV4-2 and TRBJ1-2; 8 bases map to TRBD1. CDR1 and CDR2 (germline): LGHNA, YNFKEQ. The CDR3 length is 15 residues. Trimming cost V 7 bases and J 4 bases; bases outside gene matches: 11. The CDR3 DNA is TGTGCCAGCACAGATGTCTGGACAGGGAGCTATGGCTACACCTTC. This encodes CASTDVWTGSYGYTF.